This T cell receptor beta chain emerged from a study of long-term antiretroviral therapy in people with HIV. Study-wide results and limits: Someone took the blood between about 2004 and 2018, maybe while older ART regimens were in use. Spans of CDR3 length were tighter for HIV repertoires than for controls.

For this clone: No antigen is known for it. Within the sample, other DNA sequences also encode this same CDR3.

Assay version v3.0 of immunoSEQ was used, and it was run at survey level. Measured with immunoSEQ multiplex PCR; TCRdb has only the in-frame clones, and not every one. This table holds about 25,000 clones, 80% to 95% found once. From each donor, at least one pre-ART PBMC sample and at least two post-ART PBMC samples were obtained. None of the participants with HIV were treated outside the United States. This CDR3 spans 16 amino acids. J gave up 1 base and V 6 bases, and 7 bases lay outside the gene matches. CDR1 KGHSH and CDR2 LQKENI come from the germline V gene. The sample was unsorted PBMCs, taken 7.6 years after starting antiretroviral therapy. The clonotype originates from a woman in her forties with HIV. The V gene is TRBV18, the J gene TRBJ1-2; 11 bases align to TRBD1. Written as DNA, the CDR3 is TGTGCCAGCTCGACCGGGACAGGGGGTGATAACTATGGCTACACCTTC. This encodes CASSTGTGGDNYGYTF.